This TCR beta chain was recorded in a study of cytomegalovirus exposure and HLA in healthy donors. Broader study findings: Most TCRs appeared rarely, but some public TCRs recurred in many donors. CMV antigen specificity was confirmed in vitro for a few CMV-associated chains. Earlier analysis found most TCR beta V segments productive about 87% or about 30% of the time. A later analysis reportedly found that, within productive TCRs, an Asian-associated ancestry cluster had fewer N-insertions than the mean observed across the 666 donors.

This clone was counted a few times. Its antigen is undetermined. This CDR3 comprises 14 residues. V lost 5 bases to trimming and J lost 7 bases, with 17 bases between them. In germline, CDR1 is MNHEY, CDR2 SMNVEV (reference sequence). PCR employed 60 Vbeta and 13 Jbeta primers. The assay was immunoSEQ multiplex PCR, and TCRdb's table has in-frame clones only and misses some. The sample carries 95,000 to 150,000 clones, roughly a sixth recorded once. Material for sequencing was PBMCs. The gene calls are TRBV27 and TRBJ1-2, with D tentatively TRBD1 (6 bases). The TCR comes from a female donor in good health and CMV-seropositive. This CDR3 reads CASSPIRQAGGYTF. Written as DNA, the CDR3 is TGTGCCAGCAGTCCCATAAGACAGGCGGGTGGCTACACCTTC.